Listed here are 8 T cell receptor beta chains from one sample, sequenced in a study of T cell repertoires in cytomegalovirus infection. TCRdb passed the reads through MiXCR, listing each CDR3 protein once. This table has 450,000 to 600,000 distinct CDR3 sequences, under 55% appearing once. The antigens these receptors bind are not known. This specimen was cultured PBMCs, taken from culture after CMV antigen stimulation. The receptors here all came from a human donor in good health (CMV status not recorded). Some clones in this sample may be carry-over from other donors' samples.

The chain has TRBV9 and TRBJ2-1; TRBD2 aligns across 12 bases. The junction had 11 bases not matched to a gene; V was cut back by 2 bases and J by 8 bases. This CDR3 has 17 residues. Germline values: CDR1 SGDLS, CDR2 YYNGEE. The CDR3 reads CASSVDTSGGWSDEQFF. Written as DNA, the CDR3 is TGTGCCAGCAGCGTGGACACTAGCGGGGGGTGGAGTGATGAGCAGTTCTTC.

The chain combines TRBV7-2 with TRBJ2-3; the match to TRBD1 covers 10 bases. Germline assignment: CDR1 SGHTA and CDR2 FQGNSA. The J segment lost 7 bases and the V segment lost 3 bases, leaving 4 bases of the junction unmatched. This CDR3 spans 14 amino acids. The CDR3 loop is CASSFGDRGNTQYF. The CDR3 DNA sequence: TGTGCCAGCAGCTTTGGGGACAGGGGAAATACGCAGTATTTT.

The chain is built from TRBV6-1 and TRBJ1-2, with 7 bases that match TRBD1. The CDR3 is 15 residues long. V trimming: 0 bases; J trimming: 6 bases; junction bases outside the gene matches: 7. The germline V gene has CDR1 MNHNS and CDR2 SASEGT. CDR3 nucleotide sequence: TGTGCCAGCAGTGAAGCCGGGACAGTTCTCAATGGCTACACCTTC. Translation: CASSEAGTVLNGYTF.

This rearrangement joins TRBV4-1 to TRBJ2-1, with 8 positions matching TRBD2. V lost 6 bases, J lost 1 base, and 14 bases stayed unmatched. The CDR3 totals 18 residues. The germline CDR1 and CDR2 sequences are MGHRA and YSYEKL. CDR3 in DNA: TGCGCCAGCAGAACAAGCCATTTACGGGGGGGTTCCTACAATGAGCAGTTCTTC. Encoded protein: CASRTSHLRGGSYNEQFF.

This clonotype was seen only a few times. The gene calls are TRBV7-2 and TRBJ1-6; 7 nucleotides align to TRBD1. Germline V gives CDR1 SGHTA, CDR2 FQGNSA. This CDR3 region has 15 residues. V gave up 5 bases and J gave up 7 bases; unmatched junction bases: 8. The chain's CDR3 is CASSPRDSPNSPLHF. In nucleotides, the CDR3 is TGTGCCAGCAGCCCTCGGGACAGCCCCAATTCACCCCTCCACTTT.

The chain links TRBV20-1 to TRBJ2-7; 8 nucleotides match TRBD2. This CDR3 is built from 11 residues. Germline assignment: CDR1 DFQATT and CDR2 SNEGSKA (reference sequence). The CDR3 region has the DNA TGCAGCGCGGGAGGAGTCTACGAGCAGTACTTC. Translating gives CSAGGVYEQYF.

V and J are TRBV7-2 and TRBJ2-1; D may be TRBD2 (7 bases). The CDR3 is 16 amino acids. In germline, CDR1 is SGHTA, CDR2 FQGNSA. Trimming cost V 4 bases and J 4 bases, with 17 bases left between them. The DNA of the CDR3 is TGTGCCAGCAGCTCCCGTTGGGGGGGCCCATACAATGAGCAGTTCTTC. As protein: CASSSRWGGPYNEQFF.

This chain connects TRBV7-8 to TRBJ2-1; D is undetermined. V was clipped by 5 bases and J by 1 base, with 15 bases between them. Germline V gene sequence: CDR1 SGHVS, CDR2 FQNEAQ. The CDR3 totals 16 residues. The CDR3 loop reads CASSPQFSQSYNEQFF. Here the CDR3 DNA reads TGTGCCAGCAGCCCCCAGTTTAGCCAGTCCTACAATGAGCAGTTCTTC. The complete variable domain, with remaining parts taken from reference TRBV7-8 and TRBJ2-1, reads GAGVSQSPRYKVAKRGQDVALRCDPISGHVSLFWYQQALGQGPEFLTYFQNEAQLDKSGLPSDRFFAERPEGSVSTLKIQRTQQEDSAVYLCASSPQFSQSYNEQFFGPGTRLTVL.